The present TCR beta chain was sequenced within a study of CD8+ T cells in alopecia areata. Study background: The graft donors were approximately 6-13-month-old C3H/HeJ mice with spontaneous alopecia, and their skin went to 7-10-week-old female C3H/HeJ mice.

About this clone itself: Its antigen is as yet unknown. Each gene name is a mouse one. The CDR3 is cut off 4 residues early in the read; its end comes from the germline J gene.

CD4, CD8alpha, NKG2D, NKG2ACE and other markers guided sorting of pooled cutaneous lymph node cells. Study-wide results and caveats: Relative to normal scalp, lesional scalp, especially alopecia totalis/universalis, showed higher clonality. TCR sharing was clearer in mice than between patients, perhaps partly owing to patient HLA diversity. Scalp sample sequencing also detects resident alphabeta T cells of normal skin.

In germline, CDR1 is NSQYPW, CDR2 LRSPGD (reference sequence). This CDR3 is 16 amino acids long. Trimming took 0 bases from V and 3 from J; bases not matched to a gene: 4. The authors extracted RNA and reverse transcribed it into cDNA as the sequencing template. Data came from immunoSEQ multiplex PCR; TCRdb stores just in-frame clones and leaves some out. The sample has around 300,000 clones, none seen only once; the top ten hold about 1.1%. Sequencing input: CD4+ T cells sorted from a lymph node. V is TRBV1 and J is TRBJ2-1; TRBD2 matches 8 bases. This receptor was obtained from a C3H/HeJ mouse with alopecia areata. The mice in this strain carry MHC haplotype H2-k. Incomplete CDR3 DNA: TGCACCTGCAGTGCAGAACTGGGGGTCGTCTATGCT. Residues: CTCSAELGVVYA. The full CDR3 is CTCSAELGVVYAEQFF.